One and the same sample provided the 20 T cell receptor beta chains below, sequenced in a study of T cells in women clearing cervical HPV infection. Clones were read by immunoSEQ multiplex PCR, and TCRdb kept only the in-frame ones, dropping some. Recorded for this sample: about 12,000 clones. The specimen was blood buffy coat. The receptors shown here come from a woman aged 18 to 69 with a cervical HPV16 infection that either progressed to CIN3+ or cleared (not recorded which).

To note about this clone: From the germline J gene comes the end of the CDR3, since the read stops 3 residues before it. The chain uses TRBV2 and TRBJ2-5; D might be TRBD2 (7 bases). Germline values: CDR1 SNHLY, CDR2 FYNNEI. The V end lost 8 bases, the J end lost 4 bases, and 17 bases lay between the germline ends. CDR3 length: 14 residues. CDR3 residues: CASEGGAGGETQYF. The sequenced part of the CDR3 DNA is TGTGCCAGCGAGGGGGGGGCGGGTGGAGAGACC. The variable domain in full, completed from reference TRBV2 and TRBJ2-5, reads EPEVTQTPSHQVTQMGQEVILRCVPISNHLYFYWYRQILGQKVEFLVSFYNNEISEKSEIFDDQFSVERPDGSNFTLKIRSTKLEDSAMYFCASEGGAGGETQYFGPGTRLLVL.

For this clone: The CDR3 extends 3 residues past the end of the read, so its final part is completed from the germline J gene. The rearrangement links TRBV7-6 to TRBJ2-2, with D perhaps matching TRBD1 (5 bases). The germline V gene encodes CDR1 SGHVS and CDR2 FNYEAQ. CDR3 length: 14 amino acids. V was shortened by 5 bases and J by 1 base, with 8 bases between the two germline ends. CDR3 amino acids: CASSIQENTGELFF. The sequenced part of the CDR3 DNA is TGTGCCAGCAGCATACAGGAGAACACCGGGGAG.

Comment on this clone: The CDR3 end lies 3 residues beyond the end of the read and is filled in from the germline J gene. The genes are TRBV18 and TRBJ2-1; 12 bases fit TRBD2. CDR1 is KGHSH and CDR2 is LQKENI in the germline V gene. V shed 3 bases and J 6 bases; nucleotides not matched to a gene: 9. The CDR3 is made up of 17 amino acids. CDR3 protein: CASSPPSRTSGANEQFF. The sequenced part of the CDR3 DNA is TGTGCCAGCTCACCCCCATCGCGGACTAGCGGGGCCAATGAG.

With regard to this clone: The read ends 3 residues before the CDR3 terminus; that terminus is restored from the germline J gene. This rearrangement joins TRBV7-2 to TRBJ2-5; D is possibly TRBD2 (5 bases). V lost 0 bases to trimming and J lost 6 bases, with 14 bases between them. CDR1 and CDR2 (germline): SGHTA, FQGNSA. This CDR3 contains 15 residues. The CDR3 DNA, read in part, is TGTGCCAGCAGCTTAGCCCCAACTAGTTTTCAGACC. This codes for CASSLAPTSFQT. The CDR3 as a whole reads CASSLAPTSFQTQYF.

To note about this clone: Its ends do not fully match the called genes, so a read error is possible. The read gets to within 3 residues of the CDR3 end, and the germline J gene fills in the rest. This sample also contains other DNA sequences that code for the same CDR3. The chain has TRBV5-1 and TRBJ2-5, with D possibly TRBD2 on 6 matching bases. CDR1 SGHRS and CDR2 YFSETQ come from the germline V gene. The CDR3 sequence is 16 residues long. Partial CDR3 DNA: TGCGCTAGCAGCCCCTTGGGGTCCGGGGGTGGCGAGACC. Amino acids: CASSPLGSGGGET. The whole CDR3 protein reads CASSPLGSGGGETQYF.

Comment on this clone: The read terminates 3 residues ahead of where the CDR3 ends, so the germline J gene completes it. This sequence joins TRBV29-1 and TRBJ1-2; D remains unclear. The CDR3 runs 11 residues. Germline CDR1 and CDR2: SQVTM and ANQGSEA. The CDR3 protein is CSVPGPRGYTF. CDR3 DNA (partial): TGCAGCGTGCCGGGTCCACGAGGC.

A remark on this clone: The read halts 3 residues ahead of the CDR3 end, with the missing end drawn from the germline J gene. The rearrangement joins TRBV12-5 to TRBJ2-1; 10 positions match TRBD1. Trimming took 6 bases from V and 5 from J; bases not matched to a gene: 7. The length of the CDR3 is 15 residues. CDR1 is LGHNT and CDR2 is FRNRAP in the germline V gene. Partial CDR3 DNA: TGTGCTAGTGGGTTCGACAGGGGGCCTAACAATGAG. It codes for CASGFDRGPNNE. The entire CDR3 protein reads CASGFDRGPNNEQFF.

About this clone itself: The CDR3 end falls 3 residues outside the read, so it is completed with the germline J gene. The chain joins TRBV7-9 to TRBJ2-1, with 8 bases matching TRBD1. V shed 7 bases and J 5 bases; nucleotides not matched to a gene: 10. Germline V lookup: CDR1 SEHNR, CDR2 FQNEAQ (reference sequence). This CDR3 is 15 amino acids long. CDR3 DNA, as far as it was read: TGTGCCAGCACCCGGTGGACAGGGTTGCACAATGAG. This gives the protein CASTRWTGLHNE. The CDR3 in its entirety is CASTRWTGLHNEQFF.

Of note for this clone: With the read ending 3 residues before the CDR3 end, the germline J gene is used to fill in that end. The chain employs TRBV11-2 and TRBJ2-1; D gene ambiguous. This CDR3 spans 13 amino acids. With 2 bases removed from V and 7 bases from J, the gap between germline ends came to 9 bases. CDR1 and CDR2 (germline): SGHAT, FQNNGV. Incomplete CDR3 DNA: TGTGCCAGCAGCTTACGCAGAAGTAATGAG. The encoded protein is CASSLRRSNE. The CDR3 as a whole reads CASSLRRSNEQFF.

A word on this clone: The read ends 3 residues before the CDR3 terminus; that terminus is restored from the germline J gene. The gene calls are TRBV5-1 and TRBJ2-3, with 8 bases fitting TRBD2. With 1 base clipped from V and 6 bases from J, the junction kept 10 bases outside the gene matches. Germline CDR1 is SGHRS and CDR2 is YFSETQ. This CDR3 contains 16 residues. The CDR3 is CASSLSLAGGPDTQYF. The sequenced part of the CDR3 DNA is TGCGCCAGCAGCTTGAGCCTAGCGGGCGGGCCGGATACG.

A remark on this clone: The CDR3 end falls 3 residues outside the read, so it is completed with the germline J gene. This chain connects TRBV7-2 to TRBJ2-7; no clear D. The germline V and J ends were trimmed by 5 bases and 5 bases, with 7 bases remaining between them. This CDR3 has 11 residues. Germline-derived CDR1 and CDR2 are SGHTA and FQGNSA. The DNA read from the CDR3 is TGTGCCAGCAGCCCGCGGAACGAG. Residues: CASSPRNE. The whole CDR3 sequence reads CASSPRNEQYF.

With respect to this clone: The CDR3 extends 3 residues past the end of the read, so its final part is completed from the germline J gene. The chain uses TRBV4-2 and TRBJ2-3; D may be TRBD1 (6 bases). This CDR3 region has 15 residues. The germline V and J ends were trimmed by 0 bases and 7 bases, with 14 bases remaining between them. Germline CDR1 is LGHNA and CDR2 is YNFKEQ. CDR3 sequence: CASSQDPTGRNTQYF. The CDR3 bases that were read are TGTGCCAGCAGCCAAGATCCGACAGGTCGAAATACG.

On this clone: Sequencing ends 3 residues short of the CDR3 end; the germline J gene provides the rest. The rearrangement joins TRBV5-1 to TRBJ2-1; D might be TRBD2 (6 bases). The CDR3 contains 17 residues. The germline V gene has CDR1 SGHRS and CDR2 YFSETQ. Trimming took 6 bases from V and 2 from J, leaving 21 bases between them. CDR3 sequence: CASKRVSTIITYNEQFF. The part of the CDR3 DNA that was read is TGCGCCAGCAAGCGGGTCTCAACCATTATAACCTACAATGAG.

Regarding this clone: The CDR3 is cut off 3 residues early in the read; its end comes from the germline J gene. The gene calls are TRBV20-1 and TRBJ2-3, with 8 bases fitting TRBD2. The CDR3 loop spans 17 amino acids. In germline, CDR1 is DFQATT, CDR2 SNEGSKA (reference sequence). The ends lost 5 bases at V and 2 bases at J; junction bases unmatched: 15. CDR3 DNA, as far as it was read: TGCAGTGCTGGGCGAGGGGACCAGCGGGGGCTCACAGATACG. It translates to CSAGRGDQRGLTDT. The CDR3 in full is CSAGRGDQRGLTDTQYF.

As concerns this clone: The CDR3 end falls 3 residues outside the read, so it is completed with the germline J gene. V is TRBV7-6 and J is TRBJ1-2, with 8 bases that match TRBD1. The germline V gene encodes CDR1 SGHVS and CDR2 FNYEAQ. CDR3 size: 15 residues. The DNA read from the CDR3 is TGTGCCAGCAGCTTATCGTCCCAGGGGGCAGATACC. Its protein product is CASSLSSQGADT. From start to end, the CDR3 is CASSLSSQGADTYTF.

On this clone: The read gets to within 3 residues of the CDR3 end, and the germline J gene fills in the rest. Other DNA sequences of this sample code for an identical CDR3. The chain combines TRBV5-1 with TRBJ1-6; 11 bases align to TRBD1. V lost 5 bases, J lost 9 bases, and 10 bases stayed unmatched. Germline-derived CDR1 and CDR2 are SGHRS and YFSETQ. The CDR3 consists of 16 residues. The CDR3 bases that were read are TGCGCCAGCAGTTTGTCCGGACAGGGGGCTACTTCACCC. The encoded protein is CASSLSGQGATSP. The entire CDR3 reads CASSLSGQGATSPLHF.

About this clone: The CDR3 goes on 3 residues after the read ends, and that part is filled in from the germline J gene. The V gene is TRBV28, the J gene TRBJ1-6, with 9 bases aligning to TRBD1. Germline values: CDR1 MDHEN, CDR2 SYDVKM. The CDR3 is 15 residues long. The J segment lost 7 bases and the V segment lost 7 bases, leaving 8 bases of the junction unmatched. The CDR3 loop is CASTLAGQGNSPLHF. The CDR3 bases that were read are TGTGCCAGCACTCTAGCGGGACAGGGAAATTCACCC.

On this clone itself: The read halts 3 residues ahead of the CDR3 end, with the missing end drawn from the germline J gene. The chain recombines TRBV10-3 with TRBJ2-1; tentatively, D is TRBD1 (5 bases). Looked up from germline, CDR1 is ENHRY and CDR2 is SYGVKD. Trimming took 11 bases from V and 8 from J, leaving 22 bases between them. The CDR3 is 14 residues long. The part of the CDR3 DNA that was read is TGTGCCTGGCGGCAGGGAAGGGGTAATTATGAG. Amino acid sequence: CAWRQGRGNYE. The entire CDR3 sequence reads CAWRQGRGNYEQFF.

Note on this clone: The read terminates 3 residues ahead of where the CDR3 ends, so the germline J gene completes it. This chain uses TRBV5-1 with TRBJ1-1; D not certain. Trimming removed 2 bases at V and 0 bases at J, with 8 bases between. CDR1 SGHRS and CDR2 YFSETQ come from the germline V gene. The CDR3 is 14 amino acids. CDR3 residues: CASSLSPMNTEAFF. CDR3 bases read: TGCGCCAGCAGCTTAAGCCCCATGAACACTGAA.

Concerning this clone itself: The CDR3 extends 3 residues past the end of the read, so its final part is completed from the germline J gene. The V gene is TRBV19, the J gene TRBJ1-1, with D perhaps TRBD1 (6 bases). Deletions cut 4 bases from V and 0 bases from J, with 9 bases between. The CDR3 is 14 residues long. Germline CDR1 and CDR2: LNHDA and SQIVND (reference sequence). The sequenced CDR3 bases are TGTGCCAGTAGTAGCGGACAGATGAACACTGAA. Encoded protein: CASSSGQMNTE. The whole CDR3 sequence reads CASSSGQMNTEAFF.